The source of this T cell receptor (beta chain) is a study of metastatic and nonmetastatic thyroid tumors. Under the authors' procedure: To classify distant metastasis in papillary thyroid cancer, a model was built from CDR3 differences across clinicopathological groups. TCRdb re-called clones from the PCR reads using MiXCR. V and J calls and clone size were set by TCRdb, not the authors. Among about 82,000 clones listed, around 12% were seen once. Prior to thyroid surgery, none of the patients had received any treatment. Trimming stripped 3 bases from V and 1 base from J, with 12 bases between. Germline V lookup: CDR1 SEHNR, CDR2 FQNEAQ (reference sequence). The CDR3 runs to 15 residues.

The sequencing input was tumor tissue. The chain uses TRBV7-9 and TRBJ1-1; D unclear. The TCR was taken from a female donor with papillary thyroid cancer or a benign thyroid nodule (not recorded which). Some clones in this sample may be carry-over from other donors' samples. For the CDR3, the DNA is TGTGCCAGCAGCTTCGTGGCGCGAGGGAACACTGAAGCTTTCTTT. Protein: CASSFVARGNTEAFF.